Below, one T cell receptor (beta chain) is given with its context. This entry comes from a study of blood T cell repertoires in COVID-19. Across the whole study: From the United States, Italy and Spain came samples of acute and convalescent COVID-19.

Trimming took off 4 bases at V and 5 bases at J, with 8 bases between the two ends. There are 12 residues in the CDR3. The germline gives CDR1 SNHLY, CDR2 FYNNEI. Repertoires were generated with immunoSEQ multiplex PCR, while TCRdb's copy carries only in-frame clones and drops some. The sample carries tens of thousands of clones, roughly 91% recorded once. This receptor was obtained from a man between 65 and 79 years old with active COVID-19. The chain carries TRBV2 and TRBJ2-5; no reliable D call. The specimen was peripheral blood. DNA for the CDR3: TGTGCCAGCAGTGCAGTTTCGGAGACCCAGTACTTC. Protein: CASSAVSETQYF.